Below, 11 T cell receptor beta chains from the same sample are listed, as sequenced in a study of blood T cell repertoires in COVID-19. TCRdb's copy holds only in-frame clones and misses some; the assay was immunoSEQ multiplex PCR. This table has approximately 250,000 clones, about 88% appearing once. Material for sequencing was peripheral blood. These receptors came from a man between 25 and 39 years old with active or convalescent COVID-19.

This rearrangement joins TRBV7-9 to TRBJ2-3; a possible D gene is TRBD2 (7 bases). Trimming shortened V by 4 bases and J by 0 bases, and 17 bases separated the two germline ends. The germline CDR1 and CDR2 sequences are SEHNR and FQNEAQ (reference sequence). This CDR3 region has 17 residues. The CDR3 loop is CASSSLVGGASTDTQYF. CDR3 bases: TGTGCCAGCAGCTCATTGGTGGGGGGGGCTAGCACAGATACGCAGTATTTT.

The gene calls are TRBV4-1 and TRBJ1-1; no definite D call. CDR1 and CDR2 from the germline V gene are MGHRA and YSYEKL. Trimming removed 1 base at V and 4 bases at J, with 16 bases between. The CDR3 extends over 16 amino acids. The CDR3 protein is CASSQVVRSPGTEAFF. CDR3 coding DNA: TGCGCCAGCAGCCAAGTGGTGCGGAGCCCCGGCACTGAAGCTTTCTTT.

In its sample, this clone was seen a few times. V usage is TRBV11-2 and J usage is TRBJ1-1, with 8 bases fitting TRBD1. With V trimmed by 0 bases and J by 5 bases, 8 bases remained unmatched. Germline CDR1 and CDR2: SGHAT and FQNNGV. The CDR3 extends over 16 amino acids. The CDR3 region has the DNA TGTGCCAGCAGCTTAGACCGCTTACAGGGGGTAACTGAAGCTTTCTTT. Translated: CASSLDRLQGVTEAFF. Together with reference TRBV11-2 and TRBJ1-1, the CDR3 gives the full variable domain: EAGVAQSPRYKIIEKRQSVAFWCNPISGHATLYWYQQILGQGPKLLIQFQNNGVVDDSQLPKDRFSAERLKGVDSTLKIQPAKLEDSAVYLCASSLDRLQGVTEAFFGQGTRLTVV.

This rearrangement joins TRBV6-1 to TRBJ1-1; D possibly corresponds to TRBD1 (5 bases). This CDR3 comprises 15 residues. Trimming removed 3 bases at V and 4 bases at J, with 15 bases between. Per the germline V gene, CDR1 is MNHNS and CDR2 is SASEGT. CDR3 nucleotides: TGTGCCAGCAGTGATCGCCGGGGGGGGTTCACTGAAGCTTTCTTT. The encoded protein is CASSDRRGGFTEAFF.

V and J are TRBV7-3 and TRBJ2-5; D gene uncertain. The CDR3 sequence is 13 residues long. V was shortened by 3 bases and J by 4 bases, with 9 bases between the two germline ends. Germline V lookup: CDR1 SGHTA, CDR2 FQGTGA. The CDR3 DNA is TGTGCCAGCAGCTTTACGGGTCGAGAGACCCAGTACTTC. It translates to CASSFTGRETQYF.

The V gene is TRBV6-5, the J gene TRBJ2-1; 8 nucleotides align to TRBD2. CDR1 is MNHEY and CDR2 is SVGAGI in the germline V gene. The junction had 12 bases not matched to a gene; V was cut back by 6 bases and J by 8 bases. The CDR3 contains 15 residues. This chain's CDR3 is CASSLRGGMVDEQFF. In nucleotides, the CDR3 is TGTGCCAGCAGCCTACGGGGGGGGATGGTCGATGAGCAGTTCTTC.

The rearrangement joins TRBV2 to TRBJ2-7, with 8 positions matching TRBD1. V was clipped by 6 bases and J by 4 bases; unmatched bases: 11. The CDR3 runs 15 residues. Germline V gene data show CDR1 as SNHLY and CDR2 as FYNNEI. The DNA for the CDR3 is TGTGCCAGCAGCGTAACAGGACAGGGAAATTACGAGCAGTACTTC. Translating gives CASSVTGQGNYEQYF.

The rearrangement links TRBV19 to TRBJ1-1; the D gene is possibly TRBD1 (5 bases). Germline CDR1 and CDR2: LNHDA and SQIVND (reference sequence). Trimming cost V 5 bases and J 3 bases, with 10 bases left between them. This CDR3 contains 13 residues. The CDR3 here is CASSVTDYTEAFF. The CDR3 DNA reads TGTGCCAGTAGTGTGACAGATTACACTGAAGCTTTCTTT. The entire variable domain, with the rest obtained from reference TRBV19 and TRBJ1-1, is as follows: DGGITQSPKYLFRKEGQNVTLSCEQNLNHDAMYWYRQDPGQGLRLIYYSQIVNDFQKGDIAEGYSVSREKKESFPLTVTSAQKNPTAFYLCASSVTDYTEAFFGQGTRLTVV.

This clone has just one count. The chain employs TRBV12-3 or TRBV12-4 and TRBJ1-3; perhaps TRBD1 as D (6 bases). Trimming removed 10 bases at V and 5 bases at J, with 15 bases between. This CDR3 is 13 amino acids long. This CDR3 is CATNADSRNTIYF. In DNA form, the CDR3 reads TGTGCCACCAACGCGGACAGCAGAAACACCATATATTTT.

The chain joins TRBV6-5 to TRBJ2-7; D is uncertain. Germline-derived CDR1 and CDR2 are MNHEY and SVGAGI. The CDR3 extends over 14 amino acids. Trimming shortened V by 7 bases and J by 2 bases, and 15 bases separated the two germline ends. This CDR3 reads CASNPAGMTYEQYF. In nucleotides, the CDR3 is TGTGCCAGCAATCCGGCAGGCATGACCTACGAGCAGTACTTC.

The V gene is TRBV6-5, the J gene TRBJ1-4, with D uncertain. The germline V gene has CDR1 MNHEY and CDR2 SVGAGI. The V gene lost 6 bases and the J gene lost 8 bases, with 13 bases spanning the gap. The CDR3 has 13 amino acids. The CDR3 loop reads CASRAAQVEKLFF. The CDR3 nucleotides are TGTGCCAGCAGGGCGGCGCAAGTCGAAAAACTGTTTTTT.